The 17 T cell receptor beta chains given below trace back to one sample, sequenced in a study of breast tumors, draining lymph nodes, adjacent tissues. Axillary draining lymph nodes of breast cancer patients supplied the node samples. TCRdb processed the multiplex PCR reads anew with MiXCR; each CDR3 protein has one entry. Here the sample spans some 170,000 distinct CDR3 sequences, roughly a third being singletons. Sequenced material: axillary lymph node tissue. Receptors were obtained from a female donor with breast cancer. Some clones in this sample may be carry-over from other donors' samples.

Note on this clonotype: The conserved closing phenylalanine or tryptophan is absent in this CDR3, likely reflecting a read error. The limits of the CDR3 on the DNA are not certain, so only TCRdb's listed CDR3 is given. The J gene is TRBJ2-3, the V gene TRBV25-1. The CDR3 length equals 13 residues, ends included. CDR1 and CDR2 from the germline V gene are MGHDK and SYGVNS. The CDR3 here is CASSDSSTDTQCY.

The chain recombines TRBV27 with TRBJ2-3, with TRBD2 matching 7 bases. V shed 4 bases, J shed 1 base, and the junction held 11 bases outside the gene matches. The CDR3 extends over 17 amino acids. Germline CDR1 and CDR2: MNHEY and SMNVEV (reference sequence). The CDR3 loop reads CASSSTMGGEGTDTQYF. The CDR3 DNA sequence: TGTGCCAGCAGTTCCACAATGGGGGGGGAAGGCACAGATACGCAGTATTTT.

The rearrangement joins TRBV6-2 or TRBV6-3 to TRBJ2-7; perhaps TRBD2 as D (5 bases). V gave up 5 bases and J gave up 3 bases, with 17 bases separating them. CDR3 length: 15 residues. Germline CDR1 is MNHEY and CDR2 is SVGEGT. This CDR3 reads CASSPPRVGNYEQYF. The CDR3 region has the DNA TGTGCCAGCAGTCCCCCGAGGGTGGGGAACTACGAGCAGTACTTC.

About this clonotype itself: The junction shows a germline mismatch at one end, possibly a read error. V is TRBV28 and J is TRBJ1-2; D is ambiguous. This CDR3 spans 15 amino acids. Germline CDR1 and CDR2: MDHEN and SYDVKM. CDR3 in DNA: TGTGCCAGCAGTTCTTTAGCTTCTGGTCTTTATGGCTGCACCTTC. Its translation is CASSSLASGLYGCTF.

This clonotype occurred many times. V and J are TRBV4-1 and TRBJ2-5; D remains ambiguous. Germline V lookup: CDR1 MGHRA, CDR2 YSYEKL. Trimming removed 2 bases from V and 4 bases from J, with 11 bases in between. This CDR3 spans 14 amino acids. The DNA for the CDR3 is TGCGCCAGCAGCCAAATTCGGATGGCAGAGACCCAGTACTTC. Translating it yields CASSQIRMAETQYF.

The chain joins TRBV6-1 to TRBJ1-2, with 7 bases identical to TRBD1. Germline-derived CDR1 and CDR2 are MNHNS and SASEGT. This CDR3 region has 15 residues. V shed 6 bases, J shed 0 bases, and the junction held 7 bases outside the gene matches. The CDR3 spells CASREPGTANYGYTF. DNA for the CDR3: TGTGCCAGCAGAGAACCCGGGACAGCTAACTATGGCTACACCTTC.

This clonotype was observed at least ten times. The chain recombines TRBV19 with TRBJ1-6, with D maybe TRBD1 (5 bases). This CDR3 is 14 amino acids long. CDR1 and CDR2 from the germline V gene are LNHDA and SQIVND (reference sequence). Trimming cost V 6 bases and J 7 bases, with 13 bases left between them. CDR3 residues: CASRMGQGNSPLHF. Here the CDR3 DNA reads TGTGCCAGTAGGATGGGGCAGGGAAATTCACCCCTCCACTTT.

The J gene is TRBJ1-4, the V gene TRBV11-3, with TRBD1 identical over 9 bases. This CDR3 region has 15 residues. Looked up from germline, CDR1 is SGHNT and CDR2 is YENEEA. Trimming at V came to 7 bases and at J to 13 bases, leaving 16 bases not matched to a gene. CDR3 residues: CASIVQVTGGGGLFF. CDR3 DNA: TGTGCCAGCATTGTTCAGGTGACAGGGGGAGGTGGACTGTTTTTT.

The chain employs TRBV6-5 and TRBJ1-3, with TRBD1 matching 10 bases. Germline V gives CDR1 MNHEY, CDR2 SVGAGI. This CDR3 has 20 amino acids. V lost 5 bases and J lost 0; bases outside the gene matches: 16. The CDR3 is CASSTDRGSYRHYSGNTIYF. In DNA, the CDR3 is TGTGCCAGCAGTACGGACAGGGGGTCCTACAGGCATTACTCTGGAAACACCATATATTTT.

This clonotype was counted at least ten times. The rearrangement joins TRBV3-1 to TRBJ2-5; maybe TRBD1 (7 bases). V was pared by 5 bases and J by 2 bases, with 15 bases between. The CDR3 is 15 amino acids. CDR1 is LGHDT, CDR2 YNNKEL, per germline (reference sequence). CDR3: CASSGRGRGQETQYF. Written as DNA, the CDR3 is TGTGCCAGCAGCGGAAGGGGGCGGGGACAAGAGACCCAGTACTTC.

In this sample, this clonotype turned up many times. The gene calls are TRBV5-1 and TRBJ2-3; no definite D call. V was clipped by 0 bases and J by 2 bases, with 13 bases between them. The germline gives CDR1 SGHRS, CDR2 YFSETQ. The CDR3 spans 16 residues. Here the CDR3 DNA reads TGCGCCAGCAGCTTGGGCGGAACCATTTACACAGATACGCAGTATTTT. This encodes CASSLGGTIYTDTQYF.

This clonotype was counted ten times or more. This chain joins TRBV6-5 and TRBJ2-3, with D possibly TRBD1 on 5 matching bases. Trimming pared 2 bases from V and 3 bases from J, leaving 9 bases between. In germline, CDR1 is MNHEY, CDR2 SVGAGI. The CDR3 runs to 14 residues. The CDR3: CASSYKGLTDTQYF. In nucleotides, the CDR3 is TGTGCCAGCAGTTACAAGGGGTTAACAGATACGCAGTATTTT.

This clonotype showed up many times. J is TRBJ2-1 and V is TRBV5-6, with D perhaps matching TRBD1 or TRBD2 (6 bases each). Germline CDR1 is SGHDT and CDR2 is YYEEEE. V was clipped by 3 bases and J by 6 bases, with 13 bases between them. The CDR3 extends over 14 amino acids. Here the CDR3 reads CASSWGAEGNEQFF. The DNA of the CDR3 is TGTGCCAGCAGCTGGGGGGCAGAAGGCAATGAGCAGTTCTTC.

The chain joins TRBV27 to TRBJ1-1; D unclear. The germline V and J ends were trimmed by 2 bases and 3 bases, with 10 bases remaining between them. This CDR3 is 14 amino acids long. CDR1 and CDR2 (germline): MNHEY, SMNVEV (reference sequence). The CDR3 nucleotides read TGTGCCAGCAGTTTACGGGGTATCTACACTGAAGCTTTCTTT. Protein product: CASSLRGIYTEAFF.

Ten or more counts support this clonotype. CDR3 sequence: CSAKGLLAGSTDTQYF. The CDR3 bases are TGCAGTGCTAAAGGGCTCCTAGCGGGCAGCACAGATACGCAGTATTTT. The genes are TRBV20-1 and TRBJ2-3, with TRBD2 matching 8 bases. Per germline, CDR1 DFQATT and CDR2 SNEGSKA (reference sequence). Trimming at V came to 4 bases and at J to 0 bases, leaving 9 bases not matched to a gene. CDR3 length equals 16 residues.

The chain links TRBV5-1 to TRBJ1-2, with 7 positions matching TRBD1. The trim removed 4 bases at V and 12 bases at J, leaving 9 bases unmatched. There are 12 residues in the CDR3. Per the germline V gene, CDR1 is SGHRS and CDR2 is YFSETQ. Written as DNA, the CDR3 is TGCGCCAGCAGCCAGGGGACAGCTGGAAACACCTTC. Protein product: CASSQGTAGNTF.

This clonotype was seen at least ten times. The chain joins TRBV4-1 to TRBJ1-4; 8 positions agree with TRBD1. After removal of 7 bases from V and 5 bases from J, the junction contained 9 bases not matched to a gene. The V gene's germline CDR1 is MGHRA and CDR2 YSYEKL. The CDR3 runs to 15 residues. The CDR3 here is CASTKGDRSNEKLFF. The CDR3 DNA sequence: TGCGCCAGCACAAAAGGGGACAGGTCGAATGAAAAACTGTTTTTT.